A selection of T cell receptor beta chains follows, all from one sample in a study of T cell changes during pregnancy in multiple sclerosis. This table comes from immunoSEQ multiplex PCR, and its TCRdb copy is limited to in-frame clones, with some not included. Here the sample spans about 40,000 clones, around nine tenths being singletons. The sample was peripheral blood, taken before pregnancy. The receptors originated from a female donor with multiple sclerosis, enrolled in a pregnancy study. Each CDR3 is given with its conserved first and last residue. The D gene is left open where the match is weak. Some rows mark clone size as missing; the rest say once, few, many or name a class of expanded clone.

CASSLERGANEKLFF	TGTGCCAGCAGCTTGGAGCGGGGAGCTAATGAAAAACTGTTTTTT	-	TRBV5-6	TRBJ1-4	-
CASSLDRVGNEQYF	TGTGCCAGCAGCTTAGACAGGGTTGGTAACGAGCAGTACTTC	TRBD1	TRBV27	TRBJ2-7	few
CASSPRTSRTGELFF	TGTGCTAGCAGCCCAAGGACTAGTCGTACCGGGGAGCTGTTTTTT	TRBD2	TRBV7-7	TRBJ2-2	-
CASSLLQGTGYTF	TGCGCCAGCAGCTTGCTACAGGGGACAGGCTACACCTTC	TRBD1	TRBV5-1	TRBJ1-2	-
CASSLTGQRYGYTF	TGTGCCAGCAGCCTGACCGGACAGAGGTACGGCTACACCTTC	-	TRBV9	TRBJ1-2	-
CASSVTENEKLFF	TGTGCCAGTAGTGTTACAGAAAATGAAAAACTGTTTTTT	-	TRBV19	TRBJ1-4	-
CASSLGDSYNEQFF	TGTGCCAGCAGTTTAGGGGACTCCTACAATGAGCAGTTCTTC	-	TRBV5-5	TRBJ2-1	-
CASSLPAAGNSYEQYF	TGTGCCAGCAGCTTGCCCGCGGCGGGAAACTCCTACGAGCAGTACTTC	-	TRBV11-2	TRBJ2-7	-
CASGPGQGAREQYF	TGCGCCAGCGGTCCGGGACAGGGGGCGCGTGAGCAGTACTTC	TRBD1	TRBV5-1	TRBJ2-7	-
CASSLDSGGPEKLFF	TGTGCCAGCAGCTTGGACTCAGGGGGACCTGAAAAACTGTTTTTT	TRBD1	TRBV5-4	TRBJ1-4	-
CASMTSGQTSTDTQYF	TGTGCCAGTATGACGTCGGGACAGACTTCCACAGATACGCAGTATTTT	TRBD1	TRBV28	TRBJ2-3	-
CASSVRDRGQDTQYF	TGTGCCAGCAGCGTCCGGGACAGGGGGCAGGATACGCAGTATTTT	TRBD1	TRBV9	TRBJ2-3	-
CASSVGLAGAPDTQYF	TGTGCCAGCAGCGTAGGGCTAGCGGGAGCCCCAGATACGCAGTATTTT	TRBD2	TRBV9	TRBJ2-3	-
CASSTNPGQVSQETQYF	TGTGCCAGCAGTACCAACCCCGGACAGGTCAGTCAAGAGACCCAGTACTTC	TRBD1	TRBV28	TRBJ2-5	-
CASVGLGQTIYEQYF	TGTGCCAGCGTAGGCCTGGGACAAACAATCTACGAGCAGTACTTC	-	TRBV6-6	TRBJ2-7	-
CASSIDPPRGYTF	TGTGCCAGTAGTATTGACCCTCCTAGGGGCTACACCTTC	-	TRBV19	TRBJ1-2	-
CAWTRDRVAGGANVLTF	TGTGCCTGGACTCGGGACAGGGTAGCCGGGGGGGCCAACGTCCTGACTTTC	TRBD1	TRBV30	TRBJ2-6	-
CASSEGAWAFF	TGTGCCAGCTCCGAGGGGGCTTGGGCTTTCTTT	TRBD1	TRBV18	TRBJ1-1	few
CASRDLIRGQSYEQYF	TGCGCCAGCCGAGACTTGATAAGGGGGCAGAGCTACGAGCAGTACTTC	TRBD1	TRBV5-1	TRBJ2-7	-
CASSSVVGPGQLGEQYF	TGTGCCAGCAGCTCGGTGGTCGGGCCGGGACAGTTAGGCGAGCAGTACTTC	TRBD1	TRBV5-6	TRBJ2-7	-
CASSRGGGNPEAFF	TGTGCCAGCTCACGGGGCGGGGGGAACCCTGAAGCTTTCTTT	-	TRBV18	TRBJ1-1	-
CASIVGGRSRYGYTF	TGTGCCAGTATAGTGGGGGGGCGGTCTCGCTATGGCTACACCTTC	-	TRBV6-1	TRBJ1-2	-
CASSQGLAVLNEQFF	TGTGCCAGCAGCCAGGGACTAGCGGTACTCAATGAGCAGTTCTTC	TRBD2	TRBV5-4	TRBJ2-1	-
CASSPRQGGEKLFF	TGTGCCAGCAGCCCCCGACAGGGAGGAGAAAAACTGTTTTTT	TRBD1	TRBV14	TRBJ1-4	-
CASSHQRGPEAFF	TGTGCCAGCAGCCACCAAAGAGGCCCTGAAGCTTTCTTT	-	TRBV6-6	TRBJ1-1	-
CASSGGTSGSSYNEQFF	TGCGCCAGCAGCGGCGGGACTAGCGGGAGCTCCTACAATGAGCAGTTCTTC	TRBD2	TRBV5-1	TRBJ2-1	-
CAILQHTKLTGELFF	TGTGCCATCCTCCAGCACACAAAACTAACCGGGGAGCTGTTTTTT	-	TRBV30	TRBJ2-2	-
CASSPREGGEEKLFF	TGTGCCAGCTCGCCCCGGGAAGGGGGAGAGGAAAAACTGTTTTTT	-	TRBV18	TRBJ1-4	-
CASSFVVWETQYF	TGTGCCAGCAGCTTCGTAGTCTGGGAGACCCAGTACTTC	-	TRBV7-2	TRBJ2-5	-
CASTPRGQTGGYTF	TGTGCCAGCACCCCAAGGGGGCAAACGGGCGGCTACACCTTC	TRBD1	TRBV27	TRBJ1-2	-
CASSLLGREDQETQYF	TGTGCCAGCAGCTTACTTGGGCGGGAGGACCAAGAGACCCAGTACTTC	TRBD2	TRBV11-1	TRBJ2-5	-
CASSGTDGYGYTF	TGTGCCAGCAGCGGGACAGATGGCTATGGCTACACCTTC	TRBD1	TRBV28	TRBJ1-2	once
CASSILSGRARNIQYF	TGTGCCAGTAGTATACTAAGCGGGAGGGCGAGAAACATTCAGTACTTC	TRBD2	TRBV19	TRBJ2-4	-
CASSFLASGSFKTQYF	TGTGCCAGCAGCTTCTTGGCTAGCGGGAGTTTTAAGACCCAGTACTTC	TRBD2	TRBV5-6	TRBJ2-5	once
CASSVSVETQYF	TGTGCCAGCAGTGTCTCGGTGGAGACCCAGTACTTC	-	TRBV6-1	TRBJ2-5	-
CASSAAGLYTGELFF	TGTGCCAGCAGTGCCGCGGGACTTTACACCGGGGAGCTGTTTTTT	-	TRBV6-4	TRBJ2-2	once
CASSSFDTLPPYNEQFF	TGTGCCAGCAGCTCCTTTGATACTCTACCGCCCTACAATGAGCAGTTCTTC	-	TRBV7-6	TRBJ2-1	-
CASSSPSGDRGSYGYTF	TGTGCCAGCAGTTCTCCCAGTGGGGACAGGGGATCCTATGGCTACACCTTC	TRBD1	TRBV25-1	TRBJ1-2	-
CASSPGTSGRANTGELFF	TGTGCCAGCAGTCCCGGGACTAGCGGGAGGGCGAACACCGGGGAGCTGTTTTTT	TRBD2	TRBV6-4	TRBJ2-2	-
CPPWAKDRISGNTIYF	TGTCCACCGTGGGCAAAAGACAGGATCTCTGGAAACACCATATATTTT	-	TRBV5-8	TRBJ1-3	-
CASRPSRGREQYF	TGTGCCAGCAGACCTAGCAGGGGGCGAGAGCAGTACTTC	TRBD1	TRBV2	TRBJ2-7	-
CSVTGDGNTEAFF	TGCAGCGTTACAGGTGACGGGAACACTGAAGCTTTCTTT	-	TRBV29-1	TRBJ1-1	-
CASSRGGQTNTEAFF	TGTGCCAGCAGCCGCGGGGGGCAGACGAACACTGAAGCTTTCTTT	-	TRBV9	TRBJ1-1	-
CASSPGRETDTQYF	TGTGCCAGCAGCCCAGGCCGGGAAACAGATACGCAGTATTTT	-	TRBV5-6	TRBJ2-3	-
CASSPGVSLSTDTQYF	TGTGCCAGCAGCCCCGGTGTGTCTCTCTCGACAGATACGCAGTATTTT	-	TRBV11-3	TRBJ2-3	-
CASSFSGGATNEKLFF	TGTGCCAGCAGCTTCTCCGGGGGTGCAACTAATGAAAAACTGTTTTTT	-	TRBV9	TRBJ1-4	-
CASIARSGTTSPEQFF	TGTGCCAGCATCGCCCGATCCGGGACTACTTCTCCTGAGCAGTTCTTC	-	TRBV21-1	TRBJ2-1	-
CARGTEGMRNEQFF	TGTGCCCGGGGTACGGAAGGGATGCGCAATGAGCAGTTCTTC	-	TRBV30	TRBJ2-1	-
CSVIPLLAAMGNEQFF	TGCAGCGTGATTCCTCTACTAGCGGCCATGGGCAATGAGCAGTTCTTC	TRBD2	TRBV29-1	TRBJ2-1	-
CASRPGLAGDHEQYF	TGTGCCAGTAGGCCCGGACTAGCGGGAGACCACGAGCAGTACTTC	TRBD2	TRBV19	TRBJ2-7	once
CASSDRGSDHGYTF	TGTGCCAGCAGCGACAGGGGATCAGATCATGGCTACACCTTC	TRBD1	TRBV11-1	TRBJ1-2	-
CASSEAGTDIHSGNTIYF	TGTGCCAGCAGTGAAGCCGGGACAGACATTCACTCTGGAAACACCATATATTTT	TRBD1	TRBV6-1	TRBJ1-3	-
CAWSVDRQNEQFF	TGTGCCTGGAGTGTCGACAGGCAGAATGAGCAGTTCTTC	-	TRBV30	TRBJ2-1	-
CASSVGLYTYNEQFF	TGTGCCAGCAGCGTTGGCCTTTACACCTACAATGAGCAGTTCTTC	-	TRBV9	TRBJ2-1	-
CASSRQTGSYEQYF	TGTGCCAGCAGTAGACAGACAGGGTCCTACGAGCAGTACTTC	TRBD1	TRBV27	TRBJ2-7	-
CASTRDTATNEKLFF	TGTGCCAGCACCCGGGACACCGCAACTAATGAAAAACTGTTTTTT	-	TRBV7-9	TRBJ1-4	few
CASSRDRGLTGNTIYF	TGTGCCAGCAGCAGGGACAGGGGATTGACGGGAAACACCATATATTTT	TRBD1	TRBV5-6	TRBJ1-3	-